This record concerns one T cell receptor (beta chain) sequence. The data were obtained in a study of blood T cell repertoires in COVID-19. TCRdb keeps only in-frame clones here, not all; method: immunoSEQ multiplex PCR. The table records about 220,000 clones, around 84% of them present only once. Germline CDR1 SEHNR, CDR2 FQNEAQ (reference sequence). This CDR3 has 13 amino acids. The V end was cut by 0 bases, the J end by 7 bases, with 7 bases between. The chain couples TRBV7-9 to TRBJ2-1; weak D call: TRBD1 (6 bases). The clonotype comes from a man aged 25 to 45 with active or convalescent COVID-19. Sample: peripheral blood. The CDR3 loop reads CASSLAQGNEQFF. CDR3 bases: TGTGCCAGCAGCTTAGCACAGGGTAATGAGCAGTTCTTC.